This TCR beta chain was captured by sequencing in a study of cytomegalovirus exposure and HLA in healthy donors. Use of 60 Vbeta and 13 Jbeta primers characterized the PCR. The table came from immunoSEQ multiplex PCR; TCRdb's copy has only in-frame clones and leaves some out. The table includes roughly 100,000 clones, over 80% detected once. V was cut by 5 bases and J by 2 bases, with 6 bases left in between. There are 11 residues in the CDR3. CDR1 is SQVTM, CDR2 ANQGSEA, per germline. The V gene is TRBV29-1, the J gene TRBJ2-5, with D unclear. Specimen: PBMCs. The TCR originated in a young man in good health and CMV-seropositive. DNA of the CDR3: TGCAGCGTTATGCGTCAAGAGACCCAGTACTTC. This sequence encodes CSVMRQETQYF. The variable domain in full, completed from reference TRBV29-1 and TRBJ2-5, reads SAVISQKPSRDICQRGTSLTIQCQVDSQVTMMFWYRQQPGQSLTLIATANQGSEATYESGFVIDKFPISRPNLTFSTLTVSNMSPEDSSIYLCSVMRQETQYFGPGTRLLVL.